These 22 T cell receptor beta chains share one sample of origin, sequenced in a study of radiotherapy plus CTLA-4 blockade in lung cancer. The data were produced by immunoSEQ multiplex PCR, yet TCRdb's version contains in-frame clones alone and is incomplete. This sample has some 110,000 clones, with 70% to 90% found just once. The sequencing used peripheral blood, collected from a patient treated with radiotherapy plus ipilimumab. The receptors shown here come from a human donor with non-small cell lung cancer that progressed on radiotherapy plus ipilimumab. Some clones in this sample may be carry-over from other donors' samples.

This chain connects TRBV27 to TRBJ1-2; no clear D. Trimming left V 6 bases short and J 0 bases short, with 11 bases between. This CDR3 spans 14 amino acids. Germline loops: CDR1 MNHEY, CDR2 SMNVEV (reference sequence). In DNA, the CDR3 is TGTGCCAGCAGCCTTGTGGCCTCTAACTATGGCTACACCTTC. Translated, it gives CASSLVASNYGYTF.

As DNA, the CDR3 is TGTGCCACGAACGGGGCAGAAAGCCCTAACGAGCAGTACTTC. It codes for CATNGAESPNEQYF. The chain has TRBV28 and TRBJ2-7; D could derive from TRBD1 or TRBD2 (5 bases each). Germline V lookup: CDR1 MDHEN, CDR2 SYDVKM. Trimming pared 10 bases from V and 5 bases from J, leaving 21 bases between. The CDR3 is made up of 14 amino acids.

CDR3 sequence reads: CASSQGTGAFGETQYF. The CDR3 DNA reads TGTGCCAGCAGCCAGGGGACAGGGGCCTTTGGAGAGACCCAGTACTTC. This chain links TRBV4-2 with TRBJ2-5; 10 positions match TRBD1. In germline, CDR1 is LGHNA, CDR2 YNFKEQ. The CDR3 consists of 16 residues. Unmatched junction bases numbered 8, after V lost 3 bases and J lost 4 bases.

The chain carries TRBV28 and TRBJ1-4; 8 bases are a match to TRBD1. Trimming cost V 6 bases and J 6 bases; bases outside gene matches: 6. CDR1 is MDHEN and CDR2 is SYDVKM in the germline V gene. The CDR3 has 14 residues. The CDR3 DNA reads TGTGCCAGCAGCGTGACAGGGGAGGATGAAAAACTGTTTTTT. Residues: CASSVTGEDEKLFF.

Of note for this clone: The same CDR3 is also encoded by other DNA sequences in this sample. The chain uses TRBV9 and TRBJ2-1; TRBD2 is a possible D gene (6 bases). The CDR3 sequence is 14 residues long. The germline gives CDR1 SGDLS, CDR2 YYNGEE. V was pared by 3 bases and J by 4 bases, with 11 bases between. The CDR3 coding sequence is TGTGCCAGCAGCGCGGGGGACTTTTACAATGAGCAGTTCTTC. This gives the protein CASSAGDFYNEQFF.

The chain is built from TRBV4-3 and TRBJ1-1, with 11 bases lining up with TRBD1. The V gene's germline CDR1 is LGHNA and CDR2 YSLEER. V was clipped by 3 bases and J by 3 bases; unmatched bases: 6. The CDR3 consists of 16 residues. In DNA, the CDR3 is TGCGCCAGCAGCCACCGGGACAGGGGGTATGACACTGAAGCTTTCTTT. Its protein is CASSHRDRGYDTEAFF.

The chain joins TRBV15 to TRBJ1-2, with D unresolved. Trimming left V 9 bases short and J 1 base short, with 9 bases between. The CDR3 has 12 amino acids. CDR1 is LNHNV and CDR2 is YYDKDF in the germline V gene (reference sequence). The CDR3 protein is CATSDGNYGYTF. The DNA for the CDR3 is TGTGCCACGTCGGACGGTAACTATGGCTACACCTTC.

This chain links TRBV7-8 with TRBJ1-1; possibly TRBD1 for D (5 bases). Germline V CDR1 and CDR2: SGHVS, FQNEAQ. The CDR3 is 16 residues long. Trimming removed 0 bases from V and 6 bases from J, with 17 bases in between. CDR3 DNA sequence: TGTGCCAGCAGCTTAGCGCTGGGACGGATCGGGGCTGAAGCTTTCTTT. Translated: CASSLALGRIGAEAFF.

The chain employs TRBV28 and TRBJ1-5, with no clear D. V dropped 3 bases and J dropped 4 bases, with 7 bases sitting between them. This CDR3 has 13 residues. The germline gives CDR1 MDHEN, CDR2 SYDVKM. This CDR3 reads CASSFELNQPQHF. The CDR3 DNA sequence: TGTGCCAGCAGTTTCGAGCTGAATCAGCCCCAGCATTTT.

The chain employs TRBV5-1 and TRBJ2-1; 8 bases fit TRBD2. From germline, CDR1 is SGHRS and CDR2 YFSETQ. Unmatched junction bases numbered 5, after V lost 4 bases and J lost 5 bases. This CDR3 contains 14 residues. CDR3 region: CASSGSSGNNEQFF. The CDR3 nucleotides are TGCGCCAGCAGCGGAAGTAGCGGGAACAATGAGCAGTTCTTC.

The table lists this clone with a count of one. The chain carries TRBV2 and TRBJ2-7, with 11 bases identical to TRBD2. Germline trimming cut 6 bases from V and 6 bases from J; bases unmatched to any gene: 4. CDR1 and CDR2 (germline): SNHLY, FYNNEI. CDR3 length: 13 amino acids. The DNA for the CDR3 is TGTGCCAGCAGGACTAGCGGGGTGGGCGAGCAGTACTTC. Translation gives CASRTSGVGEQYF.

This clone was detected a few times. The J gene is TRBJ1-2, the V gene TRBV20-1; D is unclear. CDR3 length equals 10 residues. The germline V gene has CDR1 DFQATT and CDR2 SNEGSKA (reference sequence). The ends were cut back, 0 bases at V and 10 bases at J, with 6 bases in the middle. The chain's CDR3 is CSARDQDYTF. CDR3 nucleotide sequence: TGCAGTGCTAGAGATCAGGACTACACCTTC.

The chain carries TRBV4-3 and TRBJ2-2; D gene ambiguous. The V gene's germline CDR1 is LGHNA and CDR2 YSLEER. Trimming shortened V by 0 bases and J by 2 bases, and 7 bases separated the two germline ends. This CDR3 is 15 amino acids long. The CDR3 region has the DNA TGCGCCAGCAGCCAAGATCCGCTAAACACCGGGGAGCTGTTTTTT. Amino acid sequence: CASSQDPLNTGELFF.

This rearrangement joins TRBV27 to TRBJ2-3; 10 bases match TRBD2. Unmatched junction bases numbered 14, after V lost 1 base and J lost 1 base. The CDR3 loop spans 20 amino acids. Germline CDR1 and CDR2: MNHEY and SMNVEV (reference sequence). CDR3 loop: CASSLFPLGSGGYRTDTQYF. The CDR3 DNA reads as TGTGCCAGCAGTTTATTCCCCCTCGGTAGCGGGGGGTACCGCACAGATACGCAGTATTTT.

V is TRBV5-1 and J is TRBJ1-3, with D unresolved. V lost 2 bases and J lost 1, with 4 bases in between. The CDR3 is 13 residues long. Per germline, CDR1 SGHRS and CDR2 YFSETQ. Written as DNA, the CDR3 is TGCGCCAGCAGCTTCCAGTCTGGAAACACCATATATTTT. Translating gives CASSFQSGNTIYF.

V gene TRBV6-5 combines with J gene TRBJ1-1, with D perhaps matching TRBD1 (6 bases). The V and J ends lost 6 bases and 9 bases respectively, with 14 bases between them. The CDR3 is 12 residues long. Looked up from germline, CDR1 is MNHEY and CDR2 is SVGAGI. CDR3 loop: CASSTGTAQAFF. The CDR3 bases are TGTGCCAGCAGCACAGGGACGGCTCAAGCTTTCTTT.

The rearrangement links TRBV11-2 to TRBJ2-5, with D unresolved. Per the germline V gene, CDR1 is SGHAT and CDR2 is FQNNGV. Between the trimmed V and J ends, which lost 5 bases and 0 bases, there was a span of 10 bases. The CDR3 extends over 14 amino acids. The DNA for the CDR3 is TGTGCCAGCAGCCAAATTTTGTACCAAGAGACCCAGTACTTC. It encodes CASSQILYQETQYF.

In DNA form, the CDR3 reads TGTGCCAGCAGTGATCGGGCAGAGGGGACAGATACGCAGTATTTT. This codes for CASSDRAEGTDTQYF. The J gene is TRBJ2-3, the V gene TRBV6-4; D may match TRBD1 or TRBD2 (5 bases each). The CDR3 length is 15 residues. Trimming stripped 3 bases from V and 3 bases from J, with 13 bases between. From germline, CDR1 is MRHNA and CDR2 SNTAGT.

The sample holds one count of this clone. CDR3 coding DNA: TGTGCCAGCAGTTGGTACAATGAGCAGTTCTTC. This encodes CASSWYNEQFF. V is TRBV14 and J is TRBJ2-1, with D hard to call. The V end was cut by 6 bases, the J end by 4 bases, with 4 bases between. This CDR3 region has 11 residues. CDR1 is SGHDN and CDR2 is FVKESK in the germline V gene. Full variable domain (outside the CDR3, taken from reference TRBV14 and TRBJ2-1): EAGVTQFPSHSVIEKGQTVTLRCDPISGHDNLYWYRRVMGKEIKFLLHFVKESKQDESGMPNNRFLAERTGGTYSTLKVQPAELEDSGVYFCASSWYNEQFFGPGTRLTVL.

The gene calls are TRBV5-5 and TRBJ1-1; D not resolved. Germline V gene sequence: CDR1 SGHKS, CDR2 YYEKEE (reference sequence). Trimming left V 0 bases short and J 1 base short, with 10 bases between. The CDR3 sequence is 15 residues long. The CDR3 reads CASSLVRVENTEAFF. The CDR3 DNA follows: TGTGCCAGCAGCTTGGTGAGGGTGGAGAACACTGAAGCTTTCTTT.

This clone appeared a few times. The V gene is TRBV11-2, the J gene TRBJ1-5, with D tentatively TRBD1 (6 bases). The germline gives CDR1 SGHAT, CDR2 FQNNGV. Trimming shortened V by 0 bases and J by 6 bases, and 12 bases separated the two germline ends. The CDR3 totals 15 residues. The CDR3 sequence is CASSLEPGASQPQHF. The CDR3 DNA reads TGTGCCAGCAGCTTAGAACCGGGGGCTAGTCAGCCCCAGCATTTT. The entire variable domain, with the rest obtained from reference TRBV11-2 and TRBJ1-5, is as follows: EAGVAQSPRYKIIEKRQSVAFWCNPISGHATLYWYQQILGQGPKLLIQFQNNGVVDDSQLPKDRFSAERLKGVDSTLKIQPAKLEDSAVYLCASSLEPGASQPQHFGDGTRLSIL.

V gene TRBV7-2 combines with J gene TRBJ2-7, with D perhaps given as TRBD1 or TRBD2 (5 bases each). Trimming took 1 base from V and 6 from J, leaving 16 bases between them. Germline-derived CDR1 and CDR2 are SGHTA and FQGNSA. The CDR3 consists of 15 residues. The CDR3 bases are TGTGCCAGCAGCTTAGTTTGGGACCCCCGCGCCGAGCAGTACTTC. Its protein product is CASSLVWDPRAEQYF.